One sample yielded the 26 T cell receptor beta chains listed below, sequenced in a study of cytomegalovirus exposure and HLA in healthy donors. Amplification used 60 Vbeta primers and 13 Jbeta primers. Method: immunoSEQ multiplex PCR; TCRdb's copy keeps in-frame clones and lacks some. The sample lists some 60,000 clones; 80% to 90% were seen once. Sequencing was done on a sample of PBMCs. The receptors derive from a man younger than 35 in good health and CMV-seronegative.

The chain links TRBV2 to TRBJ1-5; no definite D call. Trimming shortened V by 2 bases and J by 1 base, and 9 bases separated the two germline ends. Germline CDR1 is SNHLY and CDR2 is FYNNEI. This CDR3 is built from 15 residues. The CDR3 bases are TGTGCCAGCAGTGAAAAATCGGGAAGCAATCAGCCCCAGCATTTT. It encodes CASSEKSGSNQPQHF.

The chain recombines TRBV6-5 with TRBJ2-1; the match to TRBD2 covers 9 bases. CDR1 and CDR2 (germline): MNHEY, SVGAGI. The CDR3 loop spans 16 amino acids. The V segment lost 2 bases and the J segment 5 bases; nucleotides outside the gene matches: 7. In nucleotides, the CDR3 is TGTGCCAGCAGTTACCACCTAGCGGGGATCAACAATGAGCAGTTCTTC. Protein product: CASSYHLAGINNEQFF.

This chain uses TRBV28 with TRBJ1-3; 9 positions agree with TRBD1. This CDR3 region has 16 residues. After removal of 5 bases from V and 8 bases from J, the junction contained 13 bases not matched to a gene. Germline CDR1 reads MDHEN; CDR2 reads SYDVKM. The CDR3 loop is CASSMPGQGIGDTIYF. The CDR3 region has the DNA TGTGCCAGCAGTATGCCGGGACAGGGAATCGGTGACACCATATATTTT.

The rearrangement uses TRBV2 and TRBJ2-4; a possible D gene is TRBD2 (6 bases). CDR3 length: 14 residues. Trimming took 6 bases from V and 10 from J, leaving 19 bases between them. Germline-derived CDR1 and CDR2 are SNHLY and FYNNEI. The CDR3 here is CASRTRNTGGIQYF. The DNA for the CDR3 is TGTGCCAGCAGAACCCGGAACACAGGAGGGATTCAGTACTTC.

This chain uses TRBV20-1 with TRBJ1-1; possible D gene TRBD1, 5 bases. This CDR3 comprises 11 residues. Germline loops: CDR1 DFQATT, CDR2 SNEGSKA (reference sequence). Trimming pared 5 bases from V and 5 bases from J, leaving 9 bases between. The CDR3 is CSADGGTEAFF. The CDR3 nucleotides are TGCAGTGCTGACGGGGGAACTGAAGCTTTCTTT.

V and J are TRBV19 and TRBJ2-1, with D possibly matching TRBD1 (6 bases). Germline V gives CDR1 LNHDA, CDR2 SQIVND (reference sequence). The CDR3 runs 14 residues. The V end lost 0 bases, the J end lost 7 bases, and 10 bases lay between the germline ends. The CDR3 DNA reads TGTGCCAGTAGTATAGAAGTGCAGGGGAATGAGCAGTTCTTC. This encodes CASSIEVQGNEQFF. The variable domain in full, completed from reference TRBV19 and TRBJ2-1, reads DGGITQSPKYLFRKEGQNVTLSCEQNLNHDAMYWYRQDPGQGLRLIYYSQIVNDFQKGDIAEGYSVSREKKESFPLTVTSAQKNPTAFYLCASSIEVQGNEQFFGPGTRLTVL.

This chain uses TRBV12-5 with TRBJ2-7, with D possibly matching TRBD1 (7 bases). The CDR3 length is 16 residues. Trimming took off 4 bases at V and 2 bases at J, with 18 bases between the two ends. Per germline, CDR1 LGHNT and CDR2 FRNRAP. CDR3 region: CASGSAGGRGTYEQYF. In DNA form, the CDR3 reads TGTGCTAGTGGTTCCGCAGGGGGGCGCGGGACCTACGAGCAGTACTTC.

CDR3 sequence (DNA): TGTGCCAGCAGGGACGCGGGGGGGCCTCAGCCCCAGCATTTT. This codes for CASRDAGGPQPQHF. V usage is TRBV2 and J usage is TRBJ1-5, with a possible D match to TRBD1 (6 bases). This CDR3 is 14 amino acids long. V lost 6 bases, J lost 6 bases, and 15 bases lay in between. The V gene's germline CDR1 is SNHLY and CDR2 FYNNEI. Supplemented by reference TRBV2 and TRBJ1-5, the full variable domain reads EPEVTQTPSHQVTQMGQEVILRCVPISNHLYFYWYRQILGQKVEFLVSFYNNEISEKSEIFDDQFSVERPDGSNFTLKIRSTKLEDSAMYFCASRDAGGPQPQHFGDGTRLSIL.

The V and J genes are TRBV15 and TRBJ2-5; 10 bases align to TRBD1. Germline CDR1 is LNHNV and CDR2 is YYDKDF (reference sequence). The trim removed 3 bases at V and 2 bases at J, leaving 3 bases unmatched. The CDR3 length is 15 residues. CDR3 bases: TGTGCCACCAGCAGTCCGGGACAGGGGCAAGAGACCCAGTACTTC. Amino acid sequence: CATSSPGQGQETQYF.

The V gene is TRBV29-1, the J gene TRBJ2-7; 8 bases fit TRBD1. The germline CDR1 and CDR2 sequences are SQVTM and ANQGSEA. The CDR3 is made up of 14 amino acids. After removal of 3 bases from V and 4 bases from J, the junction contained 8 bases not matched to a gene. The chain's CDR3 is CSVEGQGAMYEQYF. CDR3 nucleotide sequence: TGCAGCGTTGAGGGGCAGGGGGCAATGTACGAGCAGTACTTC.

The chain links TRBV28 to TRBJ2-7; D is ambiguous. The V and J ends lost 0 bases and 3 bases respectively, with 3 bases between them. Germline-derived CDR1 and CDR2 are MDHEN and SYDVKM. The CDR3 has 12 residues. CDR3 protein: CASSLWSYEQYF. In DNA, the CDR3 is TGTGCCAGCAGTTTATGGAGCTACGAGCAGTACTTC.

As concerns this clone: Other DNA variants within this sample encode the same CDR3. CDR3 sequence (DNA): TGTGCCAGCAGCCCGTCCTACGAGCAGTACTTC. Residues: CASSPSYEQYF. The rearrangement uses TRBV7-2 and TRBJ2-7; no clear D. Germline CDR1 reads SGHTA; CDR2 reads FQGNSA. Trimming cost V 5 bases and J 1 base, with 3 bases left between them. The CDR3 is made up of 11 amino acids.

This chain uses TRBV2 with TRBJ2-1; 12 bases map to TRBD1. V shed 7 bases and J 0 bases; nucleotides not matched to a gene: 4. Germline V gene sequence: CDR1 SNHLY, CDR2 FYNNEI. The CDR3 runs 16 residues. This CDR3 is CASTGQGAFSYNEQFF. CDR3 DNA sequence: TGTGCCAGCACGGGACAGGGGGCTTTCTCCTACAATGAGCAGTTCTTC. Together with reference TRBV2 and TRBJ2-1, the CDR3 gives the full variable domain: EPEVTQTPSHQVTQMGQEVILRCVPISNHLYFYWYRQILGQKVEFLVSFYNNEISEKSEIFDDQFSVERPDGSNFTLKIRSTKLEDSAMYFCASTGQGAFSYNEQFFGPGTRLTVL.

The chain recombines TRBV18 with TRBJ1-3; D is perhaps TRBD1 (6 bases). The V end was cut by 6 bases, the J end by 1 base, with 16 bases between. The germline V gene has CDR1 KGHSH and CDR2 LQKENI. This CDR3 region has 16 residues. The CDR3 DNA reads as TGTGCCAGCTCCCGAAGCCTACAGGGTTCTGGAAACACCATATATTTT. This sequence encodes CASSRSLQGSGNTIYF.

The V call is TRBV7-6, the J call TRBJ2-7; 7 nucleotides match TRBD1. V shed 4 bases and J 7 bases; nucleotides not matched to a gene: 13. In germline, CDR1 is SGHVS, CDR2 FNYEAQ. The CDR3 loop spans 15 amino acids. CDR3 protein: CASSSPGTVLREQYF. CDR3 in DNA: TGTGCCAGCAGCTCGCCGGGGACAGTCCTACGGGAGCAGTACTTC.

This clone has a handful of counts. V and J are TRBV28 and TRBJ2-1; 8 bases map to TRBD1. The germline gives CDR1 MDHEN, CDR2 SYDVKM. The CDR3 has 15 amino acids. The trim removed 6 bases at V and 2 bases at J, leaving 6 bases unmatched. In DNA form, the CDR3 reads TGTGCCAGCAGGACAGGGGAATTCCCCTACAATGAGCAGTTCTTC. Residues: CASRTGEFPYNEQFF.

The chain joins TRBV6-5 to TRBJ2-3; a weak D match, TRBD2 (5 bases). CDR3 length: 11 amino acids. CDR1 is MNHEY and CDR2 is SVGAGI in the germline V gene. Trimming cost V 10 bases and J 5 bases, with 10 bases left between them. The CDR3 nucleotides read TGTGCCACCACTGGAGGAGATACGCAGTATTTT. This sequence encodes CATTGGDTQYF.

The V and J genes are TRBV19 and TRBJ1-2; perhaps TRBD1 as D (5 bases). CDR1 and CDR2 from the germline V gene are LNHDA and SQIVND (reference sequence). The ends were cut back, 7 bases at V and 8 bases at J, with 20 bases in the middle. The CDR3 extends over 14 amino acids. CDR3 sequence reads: CASMDQGRRSGYTF. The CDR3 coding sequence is TGTGCCAGTATGGACCAGGGAAGACGCAGCGGCTACACCTTC.

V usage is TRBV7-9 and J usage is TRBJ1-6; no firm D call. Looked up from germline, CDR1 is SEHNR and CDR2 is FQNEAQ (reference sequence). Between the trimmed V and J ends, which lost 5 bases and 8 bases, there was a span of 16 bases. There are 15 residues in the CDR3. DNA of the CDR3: TGTGCCAGCAGCCAGGTCGCTCCGATATATTCACCCCTCCACTTT. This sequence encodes CASSQVAPIYSPLHF.

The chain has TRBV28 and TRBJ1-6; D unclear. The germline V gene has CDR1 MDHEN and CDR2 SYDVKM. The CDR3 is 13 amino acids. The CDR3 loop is CAEAGGVSSPLHF. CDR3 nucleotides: TGTGCAGAAGCAGGCGGGGTCTCCTCACCCCTCCACTTT.

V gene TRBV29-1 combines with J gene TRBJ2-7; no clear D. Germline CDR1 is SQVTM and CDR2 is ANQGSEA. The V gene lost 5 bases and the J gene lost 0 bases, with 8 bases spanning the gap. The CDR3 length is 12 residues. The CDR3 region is CSVHSLSYEQYF. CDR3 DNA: TGCAGCGTTCACTCCCTCTCCTACGAGCAGTACTTC.

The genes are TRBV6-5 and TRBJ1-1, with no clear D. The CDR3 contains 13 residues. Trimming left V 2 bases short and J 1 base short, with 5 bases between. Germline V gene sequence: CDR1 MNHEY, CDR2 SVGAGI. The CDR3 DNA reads TGTGCCAGCAGTTACAGAGGGAACACTGAAGCTTTCTTT. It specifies CASSYRGNTEAFF.

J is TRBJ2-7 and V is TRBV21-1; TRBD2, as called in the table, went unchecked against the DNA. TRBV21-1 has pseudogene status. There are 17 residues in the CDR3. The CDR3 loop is CASSKALRTSCSYEQYF. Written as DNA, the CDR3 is TGTGCCAGCAGCAAAGCGCTAAGGACTAGCTGCTCTTACGAGCAGTACTTC.

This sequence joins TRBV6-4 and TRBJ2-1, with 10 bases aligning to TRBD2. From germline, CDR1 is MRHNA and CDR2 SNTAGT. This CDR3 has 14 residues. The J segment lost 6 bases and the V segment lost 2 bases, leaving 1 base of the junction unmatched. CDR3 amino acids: CASSDSGGANEQFF. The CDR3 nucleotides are TGTGCCAGCAGTGACAGCGGGGGGGCCAATGAGCAGTTCTTC.

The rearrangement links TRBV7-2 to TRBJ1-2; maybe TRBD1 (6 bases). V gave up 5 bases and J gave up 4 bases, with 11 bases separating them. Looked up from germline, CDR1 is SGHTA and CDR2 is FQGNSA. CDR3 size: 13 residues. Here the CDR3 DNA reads TGTGCCAGCAGCCTAGGGGGGGTCTATGGCTACACCTTC. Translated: CASSLGGVYGYTF.

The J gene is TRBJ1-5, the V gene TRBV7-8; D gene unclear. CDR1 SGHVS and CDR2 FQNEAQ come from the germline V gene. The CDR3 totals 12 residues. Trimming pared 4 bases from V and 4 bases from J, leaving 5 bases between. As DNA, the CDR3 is TGTGCCAGCAGCTCGGTAAATCAGCCCCAGCATTTT. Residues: CASSSVNQPQHF.